This entry features one T cell receptor beta chain sequence. Seattle's enrolled individuals joined amid active infection and were then monitored longitudinally. As handled by the study authors: Reference gene primer amplification gave estimated nucleated cell counts. TCRdb keeps only in-frame clones here, not all; method: immunoSEQ multiplex PCR. V, J and clone size are those of that table, while D and trimming were read from the DNA. The sample includes approximately 170,000 clones, under 85% of them seen just once. Looked up from germline, CDR1 is MGHRA and CDR2 is YSYEKL. V dropped 0 bases and J dropped 3; count of bases not matched to a gene: 1. The length of the CDR3 is 14 residues. The data originate from a study of blood T cell repertoires in COVID-19. Study details: Acute and convalescent COVID-19 specimens originated in the United States, Italy and Spain. Sources were T cells, B-cell-depleted T cells, or PBMCs; the material itself was cDNA or gDNA.

The sequenced sample was peripheral blood. This clonotype originated in a man of 80 years or more with COVID-19, enrolled during active disease. The chain uses TRBV4-1 and TRBJ1-1; 7 nucleotides agree with TRBD1. This CDR3 reads CASSQDRGDTEAFF. The CDR3, as DNA: TGCGCCAGCAGCCAAGACAGGGGGGACACTGAAGCTTTCTTT.